This T cell receptor (beta chain) was identified in a study of lymphopenia after photon versus proton radiotherapy. Remarks on this clone: Its antigen is as yet unknown.

General study points: Under photons, naive T cells and diversity fell while effector/memory populations rose. Larger post-nadir TCR diversity loss correlated inversely with survival in deceased patients.

The CDR3 is made up of 15 amino acids. With 0 bases clipped from V and 0 bases from J, the junction kept 3 bases outside the gene matches. CDR1 SGHRS and CDR2 YFSETQ come from the germline V gene. Assay: immunoSEQ multiplex PCR; the TCRdb copy retains only in-frame clones and omits some. The table records tens of thousands of clones, roughly 93% of them present only once. The chain recombines TRBV5-1 with TRBJ2-7; 7 bases agree with TRBD1. The starting material was peripheral blood, obtained from a patient treated with photon-based radiotherapy. This sequence originates from a woman aged 70-85 years with pancreatic cancer. CDR3 in amino acids: CASSLEPGGSYEQYF. The CDR3 DNA is TGCGCCAGCAGCTTGGAGCCAGGGGGCTCCTACGAGCAGTACTTC.